The 27 T cell receptor beta chains reported below all come from one sample, sequenced in a study of cytomegalovirus exposure and HLA in healthy donors. Researchers ran the PCR with 60 Vbeta and 13 Jbeta primers. Some clones are missing from TCRdb's copy, which holds only in-frame ones; the method was immunoSEQ multiplex PCR. In the table there are some 110,000 clones, approximately 78% of which are singletons. What was sequenced was PBMCs. All receptors derive from a woman aged 40 to 50 in good health and CMV-seronegative.

This rearrangement joins TRBV10-3 to TRBJ1-5; 11 bases fit TRBD1. Germline V CDR1 and CDR2: ENHRY, SYGVKD. This CDR3 has 15 residues. The V gene end was trimmed by 10 bases and the J gene end by 1 base; junction bases not matched to a gene: 6. The DNA of the CDR3 is TGTGCCACGGAAGGGACAGGGGGGAGCAATCAGCCCCAGCATTTT. As protein: CATEGTGGSNQPQHF.

The table lists this clone with a few counts. This chain joins TRBV21-1 and TRBJ1-1; the D call of TRBD1 is as the table states it, not checked on the DNA. TRBV21-1 is classified as a pseudogene. This CDR3 has 17 amino acids. This CDR3 is CASRRIRTGGRNTEAFF. DNA of the CDR3: TGTGCCAGCCGTAGGATTAGGACAGGGGGTAGGAACACTGAAGCTTTCTTT.

The V and J genes are TRBV7-9 and TRBJ2-7; TRBD2 matches at 11 bases. V lost 1 base, J lost 2 bases, and 10 bases stayed unmatched. Germline V CDR1 and CDR2: SEHNR, FQNEAQ (reference sequence). This CDR3 region has 18 residues. The CDR3 DNA is TGTGCCAGCAGCTTAGAAGGGTTACGACTAGCGGGAACCTACGAGCAGTACTTC. Amino acid sequence: CASSLEGLRLAGTYEQYF.

The chain recombines TRBV29-1 with TRBJ1-1; 7 bases match TRBD1. The CDR3 is made up of 14 amino acids. CDR1 is SQVTM, CDR2 ANQGSEA, per germline. V lost 4 bases to trimming and J lost 0 bases; unmatched junction nucleotides: 5. The CDR3 region is CSVVGGSVNTEAFF. In DNA, the CDR3 is TGCAGCGTTGTAGGGGGCAGCGTGAACACTGAAGCTTTCTTT.

The genes are TRBV6-5 and TRBJ2-1; 8 bases match TRBD2. This CDR3 contains 15 residues. Trimming took 8 bases from V and 1 from J; bases not matched to a gene: 7. Germline CDR1 and CDR2: MNHEY and SVGAGI. The CDR3 loop is CASSWTGGSYNEQFF. The CDR3 DNA reads as TGTGCCAGCTCATGGACGGGGGGGTCCTACAATGAGCAGTTCTTC.

The J gene is TRBJ2-4, the V gene TRBV21-1; the table's D call, TRBD1, has no DNA check behind it. TRBV21-1 is annotated as a pseudogene. CDR3 length: 15 residues. CDR3 sequence: CASSKRGQGGYIQYF. In nucleotides, the CDR3 is TGTGCCAGCAGCAAAAGGGGACAGGGAGGGTACATTCAGTACTTC.

The rearrangement links TRBV6-6 to TRBJ2-7, with a tentative D call TRBD2 (6 bases). V shed 1 base and J shed 2 bases, with 12 bases lying between them. CDR1 MNHNY and CDR2 SVGAGI come from the germline V gene (reference sequence). The CDR3 spans 15 residues. The CDR3 here is CASSYWDFSAYEQYF. The CDR3 coding sequence is TGTGCCAGCAGTTACTGGGACTTTTCGGCCTACGAGCAGTACTTC.

The chain is built from TRBV11-1 and TRBJ2-5; TRBD2 might be the D (5 bases). CDR3 size: 16 residues. Germline V gene lookup returns CDR1 SGHAT and CDR2 FQDESV (reference sequence). Trimming removed 8 bases from V and 5 bases from J, with 24 bases in between. Written as DNA, the CDR3 is TGTGCCAGCCACTTCGAGGCCCACAAAGGCGGGGAGACCCAGTACTTC. Residues: CASHFEAHKGGETQYF. The variable domain in full, with the rest retrieved from reference TRBV11-1 and TRBJ2-5, is EAEVAQSPRYKITEKSQAVAFWCDPISGHATLYWYRQILGQGPELLVQFQDESVVDDSQLPKDRFSAERLKGVDSTLKIQPAELGDSAMYLCASHFEAHKGGETQYFGPGTRLLVL.

The chain links TRBV9 to TRBJ1-5; 7 bases align to TRBD1. There are 15 residues in the CDR3. The J segment lost 5 bases and the V segment lost 3 bases, leaving 8 bases of the junction unmatched. CDR1 is SGDLS and CDR2 is YYNGEE in the germline V gene. The chain's CDR3 is CASSALGQLDQPQHF. In nucleotides, the CDR3 is TGTGCCAGCAGCGCGCTGGGACAGCTAGATCAGCCCCAGCATTTT.

V usage is TRBV5-4 and J usage is TRBJ1-4, with TRBD1 matching over 11 bases. This CDR3 has 15 residues. Looked up from germline, CDR1 is SGHNT and CDR2 is YYREEE (reference sequence). Trimming removed 4 bases from V and 7 bases from J; junction bases left unmatched: 6. The CDR3 loop is CASSRRTGGPEKLFF. The CDR3, as DNA: TGTGCCAGCAGCAGAAGGACAGGGGGCCCTGAAAAACTGTTTTTT.

The rearrangement links TRBV11-2 to TRBJ1-4; D call uncertain. CDR3 size: 12 residues. V was trimmed by 5 bases and J by 4 bases, leaving 5 bases between them. The germline V gene encodes CDR1 SGHAT and CDR2 FQNNGV. CDR3 DNA: TGTGCCAGCAGCACGGGTAATGAAAAACTGTTTTTT. This codes for CASSTGNEKLFF.

The chain links TRBV5-4 to TRBJ2-3, with 7 bases that match TRBD1. Trimming at V came to 2 bases and at J to 2 bases, leaving 2 bases not matched to a gene. In germline, CDR1 is SGHNT, CDR2 YYREEE (reference sequence). This CDR3 has 14 residues. The CDR3, as DNA: TGTGCCAGCAGCTTCGGGACAGACACAGATACGCAGTATTTT. Protein sequence: CASSFGTDTDTQYF.

The chain is built from TRBV7-9 and TRBJ1-1; the D gene is possibly TRBD1 (5 bases). This CDR3 comprises 12 residues. With 8 bases removed from V and 1 base from J, the gap between germline ends came to 8 bases. CDR1 is SEHNR, CDR2 FQNEAQ, per germline (reference sequence). The CDR3 DNA reads TGTGCCAGCTCGGACACGAACACTGAAGCTTTCTTT. Translation gives CASSDTNTEAFF.

The rearrangement uses TRBV27 and TRBJ2-7; 7 bases align to TRBD2. The CDR3 has 14 residues. CDR1 is MNHEY, CDR2 SMNVEV, per germline (reference sequence). V dropped 5 bases and J dropped 4; count of bases not matched to a gene: 8. CDR3 nucleotide sequence: TGTGCCAGCAGTGGAGCGGGAAACTCTTACGAGCAGTACTTC. Protein sequence: CASSGAGNSYEQYF.

The CDR3 DNA reads TGTGCCAGCAGCGTGACTAGCGGGAGCCTGGGCTCCTACAATGAGCAGTTCTTC. This sequence encodes CASSVTSGSLGSYNEQFF. This chain links TRBV6-4 with TRBJ2-1, with TRBD2 matching 12 bases. The V gene end was trimmed by 6 bases and the J gene end by 0 bases; junction bases not matched to a gene: 9. In germline, CDR1 is MRHNA, CDR2 SNTAGT. CDR3 length equals 18 residues.

The rearrangement joins TRBV25-1 to TRBJ2-5; D unclear. The tail of the sequence fits TRBJ2-7 better, so the J call may be wrong. CDR1 is MGHDK, CDR2 SYGVNS, per germline. This CDR3 has 14 amino acids. The CDR3 reads CASSDPPSSYEQYF. In DNA form, the CDR3 reads TGTGCCAGCAGTGACCCCCCAAGCTCCTACGAGCAGTACTTC.

On this clone itself: At one end the junction does not follow the germline gene, possibly because of a read error. The chain combines TRBV6-6 with TRBJ2-5, with 10 positions matching TRBD2. Matching the DNA end better, TRBJ2-7 makes the J call doubtful. The CDR3 sequence is 11 residues long. Germline-derived CDR1 and CDR2 are MNHNY and SVGAGI (reference sequence). CDR3 sequence reads: CRAGGPVEQYF. The CDR3 region has the DNA TGCCGAGCGGGAGGGCCTGTCGAGCAGTACTTC.

This clone was counted a few times. The chain recombines TRBV4-3 with TRBJ2-1, with a tentative D call TRBD2 (6 bases). CDR1 and CDR2 from the germline V gene are LGHNA and YSLEER. The V and J ends lost 0 bases and 5 bases respectively, with 11 bases between them. The length of the CDR3 is 15 residues. The CDR3 DNA reads TGCGCCAGCAGCCAAGATTGGGGGGTCGACAATGAGCAGTTCTTC. This sequence encodes CASSQDWGVDNEQFF.

This clone is a singleton in its sample. The sample has other DNA sequences that encode this CDR3 too. The chain couples TRBV7-2 to TRBJ1-5, with D tentatively TRBD1 (5 bases). CDR3 size: 14 residues. Trimming stripped 1 base from V and 2 bases from J, with 6 bases between. Germline V gene data show CDR1 as SGHTA and CDR2 as FQGNSA. CDR3 nucleotide sequence: TGTGCCAGCAGCTTAGGGGGGGGCAATCAGCCCCAGCATTTT. Its protein product is CASSLGGGNQPQHF.

This rearrangement joins TRBV9 to TRBJ2-1, with D uncertain. This CDR3 is built from 11 residues. The germline CDR1 and CDR2 sequences are SGDLS and YYNGEE. The V and J ends lost 3 bases and 12 bases respectively, with 10 bases between them. CDR3 bases: TGTGCCAGCAGCGGTGCCCTCGGGCAGTTCTTC. This sequence encodes CASSGALGQFF.

CDR3 in DNA: TGTGCCAGCAGCCCCGGACAGGGGGCATGGATCTATGGCTACACCTTC. It specifies CASSPGQGAWIYGYTF. The chain combines TRBV7-6 with TRBJ1-2; 11 nucleotides match TRBD1. The CDR3 consists of 16 residues. The V gene end was trimmed by 5 bases and the J gene end by 4 bases; junction bases not matched to a gene: 9. Germline V lookup: CDR1 SGHVS, CDR2 FNYEAQ.

With regard to this clone: Other DNA variants within this sample encode the same CDR3. This chain links TRBV28 with TRBJ1-4; 12 bases agree with TRBD1. Per germline, CDR1 MDHEN and CDR2 SYDVKM. Germline trimming cut 11 bases from V and 6 bases from J; bases unmatched to any gene: 13. CDR3 length: 16 residues. This CDR3 reads CAAGGTGGGLDEKLFF. Here the CDR3 DNA reads TGTGCCGCAGGCGGGACAGGGGGCGGATTGGATGAAAAACTGTTTTTT.

The chain joins TRBV28 to TRBJ2-7, with a tentative D call TRBD2 (5 bases). The CDR3 has 15 residues. Trimming cost V 2 bases and J 0 bases, with 11 bases left between them. Germline-derived CDR1 and CDR2 are MDHEN and SYDVKM. In DNA form, the CDR3 reads TGTGCCAGCAGTTTAGGACTCCCGAGCTCCTACGAGCAGTACTTC. Protein sequence: CASSLGLPSSYEQYF.

The chain is built from TRBV7-2 and TRBJ2-3, with unresolved D. Germline V gives CDR1 SGHTA, CDR2 FQGNSA. This CDR3 region has 13 residues. Trimming shortened V by 4 bases and J by 1 base, and 6 bases separated the two germline ends. The chain's CDR3 is CASSSQGTDTQYF. The CDR3 coding sequence is TGTGCCAGCAGCTCTCAGGGCACAGATACGCAGTATTTT. The full variable domain, in which reference TRBV7-2 and TRBJ2-3 provide the parts outside the CDR3, is GAGVSQSPSNKVTEKGKDVELRCDPISGHTALYWYRQSLGQGLEFLIYFQGNSAPDKSGLPSDRFSAERTGGSVSTLTIQRTQQEDSAVYLCASSSQGTDTQYFGPGTRLTVL.

This clone was seen only a few times. This chain connects TRBV27 to TRBJ1-2, with TRBD1 as a possible D gene (5 bases). In germline, CDR1 is MNHEY, CDR2 SMNVEV (reference sequence). The CDR3 is 12 residues long. Between the trimmed V and J ends, which lost 0 bases and 7 bases, there was a span of 6 bases. The CDR3 loop is CASSLSGGGYTF. The DNA for the CDR3 is TGTGCCAGCAGTTTATCGGGGGGTGGCTACACCTTC.

V is TRBV7-2 and J is TRBJ2-7; 7 bases agree with TRBD1. V trimming: 5 bases; J trimming: 2 bases; junction bases outside the gene matches: 9. Per the germline V gene, CDR1 is SGHTA and CDR2 is FQGNSA. The CDR3 runs to 15 residues. CDR3 sequence: CASSPATGQPYEQYF. The CDR3 DNA sequence: TGTGCCAGCAGCCCCGCAACGGGACAGCCCTACGAGCAGTACTTC. Drawing the rest from reference TRBV7-2 and TRBJ2-7, the complete variable domain is GAGVSQSPSNKVTEKGKDVELRCDPISGHTALYWYRQSLGQGLEFLIYFQGNSAPDKSGLPSDRFSAERTGGSVSTLTIQRTQQEDSAVYLCASSPATGQPYEQYFGPGTRLTVT.

This clone is a singleton in its sample. The chain couples TRBV19 to TRBJ2-7, with 8 bases lining up with TRBD2. V was clipped by 1 base and J by 4 bases; unmatched bases: 3. The germline V gene has CDR1 LNHDA and CDR2 SQIVND (reference sequence). The length of the CDR3 is 14 residues. Written as DNA, the CDR3 is TGTGCCAGTAGTATAGTAGCGGGGAATTACGAGCAGTACTTC. Encoded protein: CASSIVAGNYEQYF.